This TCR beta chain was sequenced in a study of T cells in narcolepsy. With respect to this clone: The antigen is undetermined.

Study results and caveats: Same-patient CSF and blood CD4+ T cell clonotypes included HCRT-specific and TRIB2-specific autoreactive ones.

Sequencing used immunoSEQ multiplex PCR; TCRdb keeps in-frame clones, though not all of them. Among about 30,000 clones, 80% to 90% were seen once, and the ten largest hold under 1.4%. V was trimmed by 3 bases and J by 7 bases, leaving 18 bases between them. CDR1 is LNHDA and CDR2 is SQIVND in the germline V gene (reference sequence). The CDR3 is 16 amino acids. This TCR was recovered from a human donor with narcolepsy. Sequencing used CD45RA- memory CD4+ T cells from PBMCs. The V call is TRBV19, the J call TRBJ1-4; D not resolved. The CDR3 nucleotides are TGTGCCAGTAGTATTCTTCCAGGCCCAACGGGTGAAAAACTGTTTTTT. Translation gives CASSILPGPTGEKLFF.